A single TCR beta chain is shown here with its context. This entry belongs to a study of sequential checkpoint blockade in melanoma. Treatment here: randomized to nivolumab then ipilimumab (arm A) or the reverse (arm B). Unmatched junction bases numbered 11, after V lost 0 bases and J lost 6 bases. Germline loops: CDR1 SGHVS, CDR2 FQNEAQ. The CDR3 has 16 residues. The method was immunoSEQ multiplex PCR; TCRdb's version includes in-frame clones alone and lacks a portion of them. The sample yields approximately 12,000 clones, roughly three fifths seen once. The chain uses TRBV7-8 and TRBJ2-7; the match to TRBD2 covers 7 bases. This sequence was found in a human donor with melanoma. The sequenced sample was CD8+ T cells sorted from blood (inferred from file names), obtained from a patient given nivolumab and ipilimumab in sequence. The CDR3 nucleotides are TGTGCCAGCAGCTTAGCGCCAAGCGGGACTCTGCGCGAGCAGTACTTC. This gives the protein CASSLAPSGTLREQYF.